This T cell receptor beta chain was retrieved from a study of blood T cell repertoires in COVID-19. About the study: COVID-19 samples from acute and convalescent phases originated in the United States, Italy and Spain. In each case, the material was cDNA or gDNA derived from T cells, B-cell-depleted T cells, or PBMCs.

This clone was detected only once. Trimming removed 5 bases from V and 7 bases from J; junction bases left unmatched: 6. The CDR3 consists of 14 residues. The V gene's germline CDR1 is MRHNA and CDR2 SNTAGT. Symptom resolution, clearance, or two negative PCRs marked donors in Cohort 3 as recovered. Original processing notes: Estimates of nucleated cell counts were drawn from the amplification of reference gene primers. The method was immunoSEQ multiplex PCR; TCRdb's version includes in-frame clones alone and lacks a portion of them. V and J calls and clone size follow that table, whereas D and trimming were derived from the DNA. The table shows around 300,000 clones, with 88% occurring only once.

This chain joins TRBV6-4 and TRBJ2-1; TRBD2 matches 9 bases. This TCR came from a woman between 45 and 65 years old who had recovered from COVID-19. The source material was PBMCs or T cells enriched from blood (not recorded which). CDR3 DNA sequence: TGTGCCAGCAGTATCGGACTAGCGACGAATGAGCAGTTCTTC. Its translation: CASSIGLATNEQFF.